Below are 14 T cell receptor beta chains sequenced from a single sample in a study of T cells after yellow fever vaccination. TCRdb re-called the 5' RACE reads with MiXCR, one entry per CDR3 protein. The sample records some 500,000 distinct CDR3 sequences, roughly 13% being singletons. Sequenced material: PBMCs, taken on the day of the yellow fever booster vaccination. The receptors stem from a man aged 30 to 45 who received the YFV17D yellow fever vaccine.

In this sample, this clonotype turned up a few times. The chain uses TRBV5-1 and TRBJ1-1; D not certain. This CDR3 spans 13 amino acids. Per the germline V gene, CDR1 is SGHRS and CDR2 is YFSETQ. V lost 10 bases and J 6 bases, leaving 19 bases between the germline ends. CDR3 sequence reads: CASTFTSGAEAFF. The CDR3 coding sequence is TGCGCCTCAACCTTCACCTCGGGAGCTGAAGCTTTCTTT.

The J gene is TRBJ2-2, the V gene TRBV30; either TRBD1 or TRBD2 may fit D (5 bases each). The CDR3 consists of 13 residues. With 5 bases removed from V and 5 bases from J, the gap between germline ends came to 12 bases. Germline CDR1 reads GTSNPN; CDR2 reads SVGIG (reference sequence). CDR3 in amino acids: CAWEPGATGELFF. CDR3 coding DNA: TGTGCCTGGGAACCCGGGGCAACCGGGGAGCTGTTTTTT.

The V call is TRBV12-3 or TRBV12-4, the J call TRBJ2-2; the D call may be TRBD1 or TRBD2 (6 bases each). This CDR3 spans 16 amino acids. The ends were cut back, 8 bases at V and 4 bases at J, with 20 bases in the middle. CDR3 DNA sequence: TGTGCCAGCCTACTAGGGGGGCGTGGGTTCACCGGGGAGCTGTTTTTT. Translation: CASLLGGRGFTGELFF.

There are a few counts of this clonotype. The V and J genes are TRBV5-1 and TRBJ2-5; weak D call: TRBD2 (6 bases). V lost 6 bases, J lost 2 bases, and 14 bases lay in between. The CDR3 runs to 14 residues. Germline V gene sequence: CDR1 SGHRS, CDR2 YFSETQ. The CDR3 nucleotides are TGCGCCAGCACGCTAGGCGGGACTCAAGAGACCCAGTACTTC. It specifies CASTLGGTQETQYF.

The V gene is TRBV4-3, the J gene TRBJ1-4; 8 bases fit TRBD1. CDR1 is LGHNA, CDR2 YSLEER, per germline. The CDR3 consists of 15 residues. Losses at the gene ends were 5 bases for V and 3 bases for J; bases not matched to a gene: 5. In nucleotides, the CDR3 is TGCGCCAGCAGCTTAAACAGGGGGTCTAATGAAAAACTGTTTTTT. Translated: CASSLNRGSNEKLFF.

This chain uses TRBV6-1 with TRBJ2-2; D unresolved. V was cut by 6 bases and J by 2 bases, with 16 bases left in between. The CDR3 has 16 amino acids. CDR1 and CDR2 from the germline V gene are MNHNS and SASEGT. In DNA, the CDR3 is TGTGCCAGCAGGGTTTTCGGCGAGACTAACACCGGGGAGCTGTTTTTT. Protein: CASRVFGETNTGELFF.

This clonotype was seen only a few times. V is TRBV5-1 and J is TRBJ2-3; D is ambiguous. Looked up from germline, CDR1 is SGHRS and CDR2 is YFSETQ. CDR3 size: 16 residues. The V end was cut by 0 bases, the J end by 0 bases, with 11 bases between. The CDR3 sequence is CASSLEGMGSTDTQYF. The DNA of the CDR3 is TGCGCCAGCAGCTTGGAAGGGATGGGAAGCACAGATACGCAGTATTTT.

This clonotype was detected only a few times. The J gene is TRBJ2-1, the V gene TRBV12-3 or TRBV12-4; 10 bases agree with TRBD2. V was pared by 5 bases and J by 9 bases, with 10 bases of the junction left unmatched. This CDR3 has 15 amino acids. DNA for the CDR3: TGTGCCAGCAGTCCCTGGGCTAGCGGGAGTCGTGAGCAGTTCTTC. Amino acid sequence: CASSPWASGSREQFF.

The chain employs TRBV12-3 or TRBV12-4 and TRBJ2-5; 8 positions agree with TRBD2. Trimming cost V 4 bases and J 1 base; bases outside gene matches: 2. The CDR3 has 14 amino acids. Written as DNA, the CDR3 is TGTGCCAGCAGTTCGGGGGGGACCCAAGAGACCCAGTACTTC. Its translation: CASSSGGTQETQYF.

This rearrangement joins TRBV20-1 to TRBJ2-1; 9 nucleotides align to TRBD2. The CDR3 is 16 amino acids. Per the germline V gene, CDR1 is DFQATT and CDR2 is SNEGSKA (reference sequence). The junction had 9 bases not matched to a gene; V was cut back by 2 bases and J by 4 bases. The CDR3 sequence is CSARSRTSEGYNEQFF. CDR3 nucleotide sequence: TGCAGTGCTAGATCAAGGACTAGCGAAGGTTACAATGAGCAGTTCTTC.

CDR3 in amino acids: CASSRPGSLVTDTQYF. The CDR3 nucleotides are TGTGCCAGCAGCCGCCCGGGGTCCTTAGTCACAGATACGCAGTATTTT. The chain uses TRBV5-4 and TRBJ2-3; D may be TRBD2 (5 bases). Per germline, CDR1 SGHNT and CDR2 YYREEE (reference sequence). The CDR3 is 16 amino acids. V lost 4 bases to trimming and J lost 2 bases, with 17 bases between them.

This clonotype was seen more than once but under ten times. This chain uses TRBV21-1 with TRBJ1-2; the D call in the table, TRBD1, was not verified against the DNA. TRBV21-1 is reported as a pseudogene. The length of the CDR3 is 15 residues. The CDR3 DNA is TGTGCCAGCAGCAAGGGGGCCGAGGGGGCTTGGGGCTACACCTTC. Translated, it gives CASSKGAEGAWGYTF.

This clonotype showed up just a few times. The chain is built from TRBV12-3 or TRBV12-4 and TRBJ1-4; 7 nucleotides line up with TRBD1. CDR3 length equals 16 residues. J was trimmed by 5 bases and V by 2 bases; bases with no gene match: 8. CDR3 sequence: CASSLRGQNLNEKLFF. CDR3 nucleotides: TGTGCCAGCAGTTTAAGGGGACAGAATTTAAATGAAAAACTGTTTTTT.

This clonotype was recorded at least ten times. The CDR3, as DNA: TGTGCCAGCAGCCCCCTGGGACTAGCGGGAGTAGAGACCCAGTACTTC. Protein product: CASSPLGLAGVETQYF. V gene TRBV5-5 combines with J gene TRBJ2-5, with 14 bases that match TRBD2. Germline-derived CDR1 and CDR2 are SGHKS and YYEKEE (reference sequence). V was clipped by 4 bases and J by 4 bases; unmatched bases: 6. The CDR3 length is 16 residues.